This T cell receptor beta chain was obtained from a study of blood T cells in healthy people across ages. Overall study: Template-switching capture recovered about one barcoded beta molecule per two T cells.

Using a J-beta primer mix together with a sample-barcoded 5' primer, a second PCR was run for about 6 to 11 cycles. TCRdb recomputed calls from the 5' RACE reads with MiXCR, one row per CDR3 protein. The data contain over 600,000 distinct CDR3 sequences, around a fifth of them seen just once; the ten biggest clones take up about 3.6%. Researchers report isolating at least 6 million PBMCs per sample. This CDR3 has 15 residues. Trimming removed 1 base at V and 5 bases at J, with 12 bases between. Germline V gene lookup returns CDR1 SGHTA and CDR2 FQGNSA. This clonotype was sampled from a man in his sixties or seventies in good health. Sequenced sample: blood. The rearrangement links TRBV7-2 to TRBJ2-1, with D perhaps assigned TRBD1 or TRBD2 (5 bases each). In DNA form, the CDR3 reads TGTGCCAGCAGCTTAGGGGGGAAGGGGCACAATGAGCAGTTCTTC. It translates to CASSLGGKGHNEQFF.